What follows is one TCR beta chain and its context. The table came from immunoSEQ multiplex PCR; TCRdb's copy has only in-frame clones and leaves some out. The sample has about 300,000 clones, 67% seen once. This specimen belongs to a study of cytotoxic CD8 clonotypes in ibrutinib-treated CLL. Trimming at V came to 5 bases and at J to 5 bases, leaving 6 bases not matched to a gene. From germline, CDR1 is SGHTA and CDR2 FQGNSA. The CDR3 runs 14 residues. The rearrangement uses TRBV7-2 and TRBJ2-7, with 10 bases matching TRBD1. The clonotype comes from a human donor with chronic lymphocytic leukemia. The source material was PBMCs, sampled after 36 months of ibrutinib treatment. For the CDR3, the DNA is TGTGCCAGCAGCGCGTGGGACAGGGGAGACGAGCAGTACTTC. Its translation: CASSAWDRGDEQYF.